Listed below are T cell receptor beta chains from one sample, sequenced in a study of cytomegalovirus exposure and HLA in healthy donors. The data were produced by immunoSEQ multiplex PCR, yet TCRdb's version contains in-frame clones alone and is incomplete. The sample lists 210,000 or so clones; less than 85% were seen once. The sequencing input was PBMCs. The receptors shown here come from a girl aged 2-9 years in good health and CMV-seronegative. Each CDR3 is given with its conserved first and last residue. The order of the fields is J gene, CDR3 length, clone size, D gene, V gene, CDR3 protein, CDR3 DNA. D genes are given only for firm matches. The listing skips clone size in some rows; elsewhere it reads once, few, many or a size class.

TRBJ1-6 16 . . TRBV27 CATRQLLSSYNSPLHF TGTGCCACCCGACAGCTCCTTAGCTCCTATAATTCACCCCTCCACTTT
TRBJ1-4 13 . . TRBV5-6 CALPGLLNEKLFF TGTGCCCTGCCAGGCCTGCTTAATGAAAAACTGTTTTTT
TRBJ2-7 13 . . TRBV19 CASSGQSGHEQYF TGTGCCAGTAGTGGACAGTCAGGCCACGAGCAGTACTTC
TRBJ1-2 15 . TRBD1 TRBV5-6 CASSRGQHFLYGYTF TGTGCCAGCAGCCGGGGACAGCACTTTCTCTATGGCTACACCTTC
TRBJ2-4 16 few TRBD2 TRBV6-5 CASSYGSPAGGNIQYF TGTGCCAGCAGTTACGGGAGCCCCGCGGGAGGAAACATTCAGTACTTC
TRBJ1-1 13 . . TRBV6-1 CASRGAGTTEAFF TGTGCCAGCAGAGGGGCGGGGACCACTGAAGCTTTCTTT
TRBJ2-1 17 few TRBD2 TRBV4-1 CASSQGIGTSGHNEQFF TGCGCCAGCAGCCAAGGAATTGGGACTAGCGGGCACAATGAGCAGTTCTTC
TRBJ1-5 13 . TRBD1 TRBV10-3 CAIARDRNQPQHF TGTGCCATCGCCCGGGACAGGAATCAGCCCCAGCATTTT
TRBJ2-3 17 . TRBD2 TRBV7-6 CASSLGRLAGGADTQYF TGTGCCAGCAGCTTAGGACGACTAGCGGGGGGGGCAGATACGCAGTATTTT
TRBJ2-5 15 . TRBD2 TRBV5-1 CASSLIQRGGETQYF TGCGCCAGCAGCTTGATCCAGCGGGGAGGAGAGACCCAGTACTTC
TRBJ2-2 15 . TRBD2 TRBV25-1 CASSEWTRDTGELFF TGTGCCAGCAGTGAATGGACTAGGGACACCGGGGAGCTGTTTTTT
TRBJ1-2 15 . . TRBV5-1 CASRSSGVERYGYTF TGCGCCAGCAGGAGCAGCGGGGTTGAACGCTATGGCTACACCTTC
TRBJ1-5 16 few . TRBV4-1 CASSPLVEKANQPQHF TGCGCCAGCAGCCCCTTGGTCGAAAAAGCCAATCAGCCCCAGCATTTT
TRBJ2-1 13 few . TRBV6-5 CATRVLSYNEQFF TGTGCCACCCGGGTTCTCTCCTACAATGAGCAGTTCTTC
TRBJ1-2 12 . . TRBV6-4 CASRQGDGGYTF TGTGCCAGCAGACAAGGGGATGGGGGCTACACCTTC
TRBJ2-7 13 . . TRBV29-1 CSIETGTEYEQYF TGCAGCATCGAAACCGGGACTGAGTACGAGCAGTACTTC
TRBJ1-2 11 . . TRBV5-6 CASSYTDGYTF TGTGCCAGCAGCTACACAGATGGCTACACCTTC
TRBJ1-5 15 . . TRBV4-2 CASSQDRVSNQPQHF TGTGCCAGCAGCCAAGACAGGGTTAGCAATCAGCCCCAGCATTTT
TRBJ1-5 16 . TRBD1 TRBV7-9 CASSLGTGGSRQPQHF TGTGCCAGCAGCTTAGGGACAGGCGGGTCGCGCCAGCCCCAGCATTTT
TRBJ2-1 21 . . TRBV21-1 CASSKARKALGTSGRCNEQFF TGTGCCAGCAGCAAAGCCCGAAAGGCTTTGGGGACTAGCGGGAGGTGTAATGAGCAGTTCTTC
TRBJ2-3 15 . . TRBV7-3 CASSSRGARTDTQYF TGTGCCAGCAGCTCCCGGGGGGCCCGCACAGATACGCAGTATTTT
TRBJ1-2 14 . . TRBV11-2 CASSLGTANYGYTF TGTGCCAGCAGCTTAGGGACAGCTAACTATGGCTACACCTTC
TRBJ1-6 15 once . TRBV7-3 CASTQSGVLGSPLHF TGTGCCAGCACCCAAAGCGGAGTGTTGGGTTCACCCCTCCACTTT
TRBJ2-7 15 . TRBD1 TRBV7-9 CASSSDRGRSYEQYF TGTGCCAGCAGCTCCGACAGGGGTCGCTCCTACGAGCAGTACTTC
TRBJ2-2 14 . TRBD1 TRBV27 CASSLSTGPGELFF TGTGCCAGCAGTTTATCGACAGGGCCCGGGGAGCTGTTTTTT
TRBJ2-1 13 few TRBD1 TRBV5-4 CASSVTGGDEQFF TGTGCCAGCAGCGTAACAGGGGGCGATGAGCAGTTCTTC
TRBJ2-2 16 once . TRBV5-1 CASSLGPLSNTGELFF TGCGCCAGCAGCTTGGGGCCCCTTTCGAACACCGGGGAGCTGTTTTTT
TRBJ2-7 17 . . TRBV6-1 CASSVRENRERSYEQYF TGTGCCAGCAGTGTAAGGGAAAACAGGGAACGCTCCTACGAGCAGTACTTC
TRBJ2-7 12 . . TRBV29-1 CSVEVGAYEQYF TGCAGCGTTGAGGTCGGTGCCTACGAGCAGTACTTC
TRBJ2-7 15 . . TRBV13 CASSLQASATYEQYF TGTGCCAGCAGCTTACAAGCTAGCGCCACCTACGAGCAGTACTTC
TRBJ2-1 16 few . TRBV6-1 CASSDFGFSAYNEQFF TGTGCCAGCAGTGATTTCGGGTTCAGCGCCTACAATGAGCAGTTCTTC
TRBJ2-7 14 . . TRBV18 CASSLPQDPYEQYF TGTGCCAGCTCGCTGCCACAGGATCCGTACGAGCAGTACTTC
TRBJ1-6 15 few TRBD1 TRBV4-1 CASSIGDRDNSPLHF TGCGCCAGCAGTATAGGAGACAGGGACAATTCACCCCTCCACTTT
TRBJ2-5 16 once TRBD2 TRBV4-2 CASSQDPAREGETQYF TGTGCCAGCAGCCAAGATCCTGCCAGGGAGGGAGAGACCCAGTACTTC
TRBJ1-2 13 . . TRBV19 CATGHGGYDGYTF TGTGCCACCGGGCACGGGGGGTATGATGGCTACACCTTC
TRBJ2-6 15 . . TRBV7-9 CATVPVAAGANVLTF TGTGCCACCGTACCAGTCGCAGCTGGGGCCAACGTCCTGACTTTC
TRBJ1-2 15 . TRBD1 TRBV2 CASRRSGQEEDGYTF TGTGCCAGCAGACGCTCGGGACAGGAAGAGGATGGCTACACCTTC
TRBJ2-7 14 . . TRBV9 CASSVGVGLYEQYF TGTGCCAGCAGCGTTGGGGTGGGGCTCTACGAGCAGTACTTC
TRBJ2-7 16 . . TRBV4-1 CASSQEFAGVSYEQYF TGCGCCAGCAGCCAAGAATTCGCAGGGGTCTCCTACGAGCAGTACTTC
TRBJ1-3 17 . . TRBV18 CASSPGTSNSAGNTIYF TGTGCCAGCTCACCTGGGACATCGAATTCAGCTGGAAACACCATATATTTT
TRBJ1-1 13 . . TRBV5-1 CASSLFTGTEAFF TGCGCCAGCAGCTTATTTACGGGCACTGAAGCTTTCTTT
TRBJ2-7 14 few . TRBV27 CASSSADSVYEQYF TGTGCCAGCAGTTCAGCGGACAGTGTGTACGAGCAGTACTTC
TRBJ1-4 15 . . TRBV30 CAWRDPGGLREKLFF TGTGCCTGGAGGGATCCAGGAGGGCTAAGGGAAAAACTGTTTTTT
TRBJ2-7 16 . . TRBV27 CASSLGQPEFIYEQYF TGTGCCAGCTCCCTTGGGCAGCCAGAATTTATATACGAGCAGTACTTC
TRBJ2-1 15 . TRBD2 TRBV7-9 CASSLGASGDNEQFF TGTGCCAGCAGCTTAGGGGCTAGCGGGGACAATGAGCAGTTCTTC
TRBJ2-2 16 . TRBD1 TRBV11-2 CASSPGTGLNTGELFF TGTGCCAGCAGCCCCGGGACAGGACTTAACACCGGGGAGCTGTTTTTT
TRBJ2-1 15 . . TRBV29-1 CSVEGTPSSYDEQFF TGCAGCGTTGAAGGGACTCCAAGCTCCTACGATGAGCAGTTCTTC
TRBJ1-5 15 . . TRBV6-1 CASSEATGVYQPQHF TGTGCCAGCAGTGAAGCCACGGGGGTGTATCAGCCCCAGCATTTT